Listed below are T cell receptor beta chains from one sample, sequenced in a study of beta chain features in type 1 diabetes. Libraries were prepared by immunoSEQ multiplex PCR; TCRdb keeps only in-frame clonotypes and omits some of them. The sample contains 350,000 to 450,000 clones, about 15% of which appear only once. Sequencing was performed on naive CD4+ T cells from blood. The receptors stem from a man aged 25-45 years in good health. CDR3s include the opening cysteine and the closing phenylalanine or tryptophan. The order of the fields is D gene, clone size, J gene, V gene, CDR3 DNA, CDR3 protein. D genes are given only for firm matches. Size is stated for part of the rows, as once, few or many counts, or as a class when the clone is expanded.

TRBD1,NA,TRBJ1-2,TRBV30,TGTGCCTGGAGCTCCGGACAGGGCTCTAACTATGGCTACACCTTC,CAWSSGQGSNYGYTF
TRBD1,NA,TRBJ2-2,TRBV4-1,TGCGCCAGCAGCCTTACTACCCGGGACAGTTACACCGGGGAGCTGTTTTTT,CASSLTTRDSYTGELFF
NA,few,TRBJ1-2,TRBV5-4,TGTGCCAGCAGCAAGGACGGAGTTAGGAGCTACACCTTC,CASSKDGVRSYTF
NA,NA,TRBJ1-1,TRBV9,TGTGCCAGCAGCCCACTGACAGGAGGTTCCACTGAAGCTTTCTTT,CASSPLTGGSTEAFF
TRBD1,few,TRBJ2-1,TRBV13,TGTGCCAGCAGCGGAAACAGGGGGGTCGACAATGAGCAGTTCTTC,CASSGNRGVDNEQFF
NA,NA,TRBJ1-6,TRBV13,TGTGCCAGCAGCTTGGCGCAGGTTAATTCACCCCTCCACTTT,CASSLAQVNSPLHF
NA,NA,TRBJ2-2,TRBV29-1,TGCAGCGTTGCCCCTGACGGGGAGCTGTTTTTT,CSVAPDGELFF
TRBD2,NA,TRBJ2-3,TRBV10-3,TGTGCCATCAGTACCCCCCAGCGGGAGACAGATACGCAGTATTTT,CAISTPQRETDTQYF
NA,NA,TRBJ2-1,TRBV7-9,TGTGCCAGCAGCTTAGGTTTGAGCTCCTACAATGAGCAGTTCTTC,CASSLGLSSYNEQFF
NA,NA,TRBJ2-1,TRBV7-2,TGTGCCAGCAGCTTAGCTTGGGCTCCCCAATATGAGCAGTTCTTC,CASSLAWAPQYEQFF
TRBD1,NA,TRBJ2-1,TRBV29-1,TGCAGCGTCGAACAGGGGGCCAATGAGCAGTTCTTC,CSVEQGANEQFF
NA,NA,TRBJ1-2,TRBV30,TGTGCCTGGAGTAGGGGGACTAACTATGGCTACACCTTC,CAWSRGTNYGYTF
NA,NA,TRBJ2-3,TRBV15,TGTGCCACCAGCAGTTCCATAAGGGATACGCAGTATTTT,CATSSSIRDTQYF
NA,few,TRBJ2-3,TRBV7-8,TGTGCCACGCGGAGGGGGCGGGGTGGCACAGATACGCAGTATTTT,CATRRGRGGTDTQYF
NA,NA,TRBJ2-5,TRBV7-9,TGTGCCAGCAGCTTAGTTACTGGTACGGGCGAGACCCAGTACTTC,CASSLVTGTGETQYF
NA,NA,TRBJ1-6,TRBV4-1,TGCGCCAGCAGCCAGGGGGGACGGGAATATTCACCCCTCCACTTT,CASSQGGREYSPLHF
TRBD1,NA,TRBJ2-5,TRBV9,TGTGCCAGCAGCGTCAGCCTGGGACAGGCAGAAGAGACCCAGTACTTC,CASSVSLGQAEETQYF
NA,few,TRBJ2-7,TRBV9,TGTGCCAGCAGCGTAGATGCAAGGCCCTCCTACGAGCAGTACTTC,CASSVDARPSYEQYF
NA,NA,TRBJ1-1,TRBV20-1,TGCAGTGCCACGGACCTGATGTTGGCTTTCTTT,CSATDLMLAFF
NA,NA,TRBJ1-3,TRBV30,TGTGCCTGGAGCAGGGTTTCTGGAAACACCATATATTTT,CAWSRVSGNTIYF
NA,few,TRBJ1-1,TRBV5-1,TGCGCCAGCAGCTTGTCCTCCGAGAACACTGAAGCTTTCTTT,CASSLSSENTEAFF
TRBD2,NA,TRBJ2-5,TRBV7-9,TGTGCCAGCACAGCGGGAGGGACCCAAGAGACCCAGTACTTC,CASTAGGTQETQYF
TRBD1,NA,TRBJ1-5,TRBV2,TGTGCCAGCAGTGAAAGGGACAGTCGCCAGCATTTT,CASSERDSRQHF
NA,NA,TRBJ2-1,TRBV7-9,TGTGCCAGCAGCCCAGGATCAGGGTGGGCTTACAATGAGCAGTTCTTC,CASSPGSGWAYNEQFF
TRBD1,few,TRBJ1-5,TRBV30,TGTGCCTGGAGTCGGGACAGGGGGAATAATCAGCCCCAGCATTTT,CAWSRDRGNNQPQHF
NA,few,TRBJ2-1,TRBV11-3,TGTGCCAGCAGCCCAAGGAGTACTAGGGCCATAGATGAGCAGTTCTTC,CASSPRSTRAIDEQFF
NA,NA,TRBJ2-2,TRBV4-3,TGCGCCAGCAGCCAAGTTCCCAGGGGTCAAGGAACCGGGGAGCTGTTTTTT,CASSQVPRGQGTGELFF
NA,NA,TRBJ2-3,TRBV19,TGTGCCAGTAGTAACGCAGATACGCAGTATTTT,CASSNADTQYF
NA,NA,TRBJ2-1,TRBV29-1,TGCAGCGTTGAATCCCCGGGGGCGGGAGTTGTCAATGAGCAGTTCTTC,CSVESPGAGVVNEQFF
TRBD2,NA,TRBJ2-3,TRBV7-2,TGTGCCAGCAGCTCCGACGGCGGGAGTCCCCGCACAGATACGCAGTATTTT,CASSSDGGSPRTDTQYF
NA,NA,TRBJ2-7,TRBV2,TGTGCCAGCAGTGAAATTAAGGGGCTCTACGAGCAGTACTTC,CASSEIKGLYEQYF